This TCR beta chain was retrieved from a study of T cell responses to AZD1222 COVID-19 vaccine. The CDR3 runs 13 residues. Trimming removed 6 bases from V and 4 bases from J; junction bases left unmatched: 4. Germline CDR1 is MNHEY and CDR2 is SVGAGI. This clone was detected once. Clones were read by immunoSEQ multiplex PCR, and TCRdb kept only the in-frame ones, dropping some. The sample gives 110,000 or so clones, roughly nine tenths of which show up once; 35% to 50% is in the top ten. The TCR originated in an adult who received the AZD1222 COVID-19 vaccine. The sample consisted of peripheral blood, taken 28 days after the second AZD1222 dose. V usage is TRBV6-5 and J usage is TRBJ2-5; 8 nucleotides agree with TRBD1. CDR3 protein: CASRAGGSETQYF. The CDR3 coding sequence is TGTGCCAGCAGGGCAGGGGGCTCAGAGACCCAGTACTTC.